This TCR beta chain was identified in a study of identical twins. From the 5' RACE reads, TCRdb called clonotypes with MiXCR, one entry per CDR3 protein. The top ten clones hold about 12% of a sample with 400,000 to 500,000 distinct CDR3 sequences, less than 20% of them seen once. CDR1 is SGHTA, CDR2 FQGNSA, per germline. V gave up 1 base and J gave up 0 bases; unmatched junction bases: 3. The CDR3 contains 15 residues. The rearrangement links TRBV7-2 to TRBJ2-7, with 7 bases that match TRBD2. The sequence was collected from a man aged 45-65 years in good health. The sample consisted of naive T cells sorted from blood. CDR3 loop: CASSLDGRSSYEQYF. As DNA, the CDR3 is TGTGCCAGCAGCTTAGACGGGAGGAGCTCCTACGAGCAGTACTTC.